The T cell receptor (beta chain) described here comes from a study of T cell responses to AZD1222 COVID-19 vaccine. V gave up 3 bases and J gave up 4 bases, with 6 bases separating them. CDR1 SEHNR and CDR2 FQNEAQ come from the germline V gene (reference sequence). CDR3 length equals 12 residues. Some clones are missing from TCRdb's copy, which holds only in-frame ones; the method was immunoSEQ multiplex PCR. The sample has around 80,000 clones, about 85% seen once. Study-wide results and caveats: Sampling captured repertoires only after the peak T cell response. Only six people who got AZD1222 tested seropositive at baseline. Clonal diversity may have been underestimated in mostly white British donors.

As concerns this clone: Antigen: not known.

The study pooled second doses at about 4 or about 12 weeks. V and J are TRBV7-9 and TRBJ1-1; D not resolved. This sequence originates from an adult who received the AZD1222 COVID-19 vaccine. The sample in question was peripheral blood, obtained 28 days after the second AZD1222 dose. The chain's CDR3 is CASSFSTTEAFF. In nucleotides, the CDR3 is TGTGCCAGCAGCTTTAGCACCACTGAAGCTTTCTTT.